Listed here are 26 T cell receptor beta chains from one sample, sequenced in a study of vaccination effects on CD4 cells after COVID-19. Sequencing was preceded by expansion of antigen-specific CD4+ T cells with viral peptide pools in the ViraFEST assay. With more than 9 days of culture completed, CD4+ T cells were isolated. Every participant took two doses of the BNT162b2 or mRNA-1273 vaccine. TCRdb's copy holds only in-frame clones and misses some; the assay was immunoSEQ multiplex PCR. The repertoire holds about 61,000 clones, with around three quarters as singletons. For these receptors, no antigen is known. The specimen comprised CD4+ T cells from PBMCs cultured with HCoV-229E spike peptides, sampled after COVID-19 vaccination. The receptors were sampled from a human donor who received a COVID-19 vaccine.

This rearrangement joins TRBV6-5 to TRBJ2-7; tentatively, D is TRBD1 or TRBD2 (6 bases each). Between the trimmed V and J ends, which lost 8 bases and 6 bases, there was a span of 23 bases. Germline V lookup: CDR1 MNHEY, CDR2 SVGAGI. CDR3 length equals 15 residues. The CDR3 protein is CASAVNWGAMGEQYV. The CDR3 DNA is TGTGCCAGCGCCGTAAACTGGGGGGCGATGGGCGAGCAGTACGTC.

The count of this clone is one. The chain carries TRBV19 and TRBJ1-2, with a possible D match to TRBD1 (6 bases). The CDR3 sequence is 16 residues long. Trimming took 2 bases from V and 7 from J, leaving 20 bases between them. The germline CDR1 and CDR2 sequences are LNHDA and SQIVND (reference sequence). The CDR3 DNA sequence: TGTGCCAGTAGTATAAGTGGGAGACGGGCAGGGGTTGGCTACACCTTC. Its translation is CASSISGRRAGVGYTF. The full variable domain, its missing parts supplied by reference TRBV19 and TRBJ1-2, is DGGITQSPKYLFRKEGQNVTLSCEQNLNHDAMYWYRQDPGQGLRLIYYSQIVNDFQKGDIAEGYSVSREKKESFPLTVTSAQKNPTAFYLCASSISGRRAGVGYTFGSGTRLTVV.

The chain couples TRBV20-1 to TRBJ1-5; TRBD1 aligns across 7 bases. The germline V gene has CDR1 DFQATT and CDR2 SNEGSKA (reference sequence). The CDR3 sequence is 17 residues long. V shed 3 bases and J 0 bases; nucleotides not matched to a gene: 11. CDR3 sequence reads: CSASTGDSQYSNQPQHF. The CDR3 DNA reads TGCAGTGCTAGTACAGGGGACAGTCAATATAGCAATCAGCCCCAGCATTTT.

This clone was seen only a few times. V and J are TRBV2 and TRBJ1-4; D unclear. This CDR3 is built from 13 residues. Germline V lookup: CDR1 SNHLY, CDR2 FYNNEI. V was pared by 7 bases and J by 4 bases, with 10 bases between. CDR3 sequence: CASKRSNNEKLFF. The CDR3 DNA sequence: TGTGCCAGCAAACGGTCCAATAATGAAAAACTGTTTTTT.

This clone was seen a few times. The CDR3, as DNA: TGTGCCAGCAGCCCCCTCGAGGGGGGGGATAATGAAAAACTGTTTTTT. It yields the protein CASSPLEGGDNEKLFF. The J gene is TRBJ1-4, the V gene TRBV9, with D possibly TRBD1 on 6 matching bases. Trimming stripped 4 bases from V and 4 bases from J, with 17 bases between. The germline CDR1 and CDR2 sequences are SGDLS and YYNGEE. The CDR3 totals 16 residues.

J is TRBJ2-1 and V is TRBV7-8, with D possibly TRBD2 on 5 matching bases. CDR1 is SGHVS, CDR2 FQNEAQ, per germline. The CDR3 length is 19 residues. Trimming stripped 6 bases from V and 5 bases from J, with 29 bases between. DNA of the CDR3: TGTGCCAGCAGTCTCGTGAAAGTCGGGGTTGTACCGATAAACAATGAGCAGTTCTTC. Amino acid sequence: CASSLVKVGVVPINNEQFF.

The gene calls are TRBV23-1 and TRBJ2-1; no definite D call. TRBV23-1 is an open reading frame, and its role is uncertain. The length of the CDR3 is 15 residues. The V and J ends lost 0 bases and 8 bases respectively, with 14 bases between them. CDR3 DNA sequence: TGCGCCAGCAGTCAATCAGGGCAGGCGGTCGATGAGCAGTTCTTC. Translating gives CASSQSGQAVDEQFF.

The chain couples TRBV18 to TRBJ2-5, with D perhaps matching TRBD1 (5 bases). Germline V gene sequence: CDR1 KGHSH, CDR2 LQKENI. V was cut by 5 bases and J by 0 bases, with 10 bases left in between. CDR3 length: 14 amino acids. CDR3 residues: CASSSDSYQETQYF. The CDR3 region has the DNA TGTGCCAGCTCATCCGACAGCTACCAAGAGACCCAGTACTTC.

V is TRBV5-6 and J is TRBJ2-2, with no clear D. Looked up from germline, CDR1 is SGHDT and CDR2 is YYEEEE. Trimming removed 0 bases at V and 4 bases at J, with 10 bases between. The CDR3 has 15 amino acids. Written as DNA, the CDR3 is TGTGCCAGCAGCTTGGAACAGAAACCCACCGGGGAGCTGTTTTTT. Translated: CASSLEQKPTGELFF. The full variable domain, with the rest looked up from reference TRBV5-6 and TRBJ2-2, is DAGVTQSPTHLIKTRGQQVTLRCSPKSGHDTVSWYQQALGQGPQFIFQYYEEEERQRGNFPDRFSGHQFPNYSSELNVNALLLGDSALYLCASSLEQKPTGELFFGEGSRLTVL.

This chain joins TRBV30 and TRBJ2-6; no clear D. V lost 0 bases and J lost 4, with 4 bases in between. Looked up from germline, CDR1 is GTSNPN and CDR2 is SVGIG (reference sequence). The CDR3 totals 13 residues. The CDR3 region has the DNA TGTGCCTGGAGTGTAGCCGGGGCCAACGTCCTGACTTTC. It translates to CAWSVAGANVLTF. The variable domain in full, completed from reference TRBV30 and TRBJ2-6, reads SQTIHQWPATLVQPVGSPLSLECTVEGTSNPNLYWYRQAAGRGLQLLFYSVGIGQISSEVPQNLSASRPQDRQFILSSKKLLLSDSGFYLCAWSVAGANVLTFGAGSRLTVL.

This clone has just a few counts. The junction differs from germline at one of its ends, possibly a read error. The V gene is TRBV10-1, the J gene TRBJ2-2; maybe TRBD1 (6 bases). Germline V gives CDR1 WNHNN, CDR2 SYGVQD (reference sequence). The CDR3 contains 13 residues. CDR3 sequence (DNA): TGCGCCAGCCGTGAGACAGGCACCGGGGAGCTGTTTTTT. Translating it yields CASRETGTGELFF.

This clone showed up just once. The chain is built from TRBV7-3 and TRBJ2-3, with unresolved D. Germline assignment: CDR1 SGHTA and CDR2 FQGTGA. The CDR3 is made up of 14 amino acids. Trimming stripped 2 bases from V and 1 base from J, with 7 bases between. The CDR3: CASSLDGGTDTQYF. The CDR3 DNA sequence: TGTGCCAGCAGCTTAGATGGGGGCACAGATACGCAGTATTTT.

V is TRBV30 and J is TRBJ2-1; possible D gene TRBD2, 5 bases. CDR3 size: 16 residues. Germline-derived CDR1 and CDR2 are GTSNPN and SVGIG (reference sequence). V lost 4 bases and J lost 0, with 16 bases in between. The CDR3 sequence is CAWNKRASSSYNEQFF. In DNA, the CDR3 is TGTGCCTGGAATAAGAGGGCCTCAAGCTCCTACAATGAGCAGTTCTTC.

This clone occurred a few times. The chain joins TRBV9 to TRBJ2-3; D is perhaps TRBD1 or TRBD2 (5 bases each). In germline, CDR1 is SGDLS, CDR2 YYNGEE. The CDR3 spans 16 residues. V was cut by 4 bases and J by 4 bases, with 19 bases left in between. The CDR3 region is CASSYRPGPTADTQYF. For the CDR3, the DNA is TGTGCCAGCAGCTACCGTCCGGGGCCAACGGCAGATACGCAGTATTTT.

This clone was counted between two and nine times. The chain joins TRBV6-5 to TRBJ1-1, with D perhaps TRBD1 (5 bases). CDR3 size: 13 residues. In germline, CDR1 is MNHEY, CDR2 SVGAGI. V gave up 5 bases and J gave up 6 bases, with 13 bases separating them. The CDR3 bases are TGTGCCAGCAGTCAGGTGCAGGGCCCTGAAGCTTTCTTT. Translation: CASSQVQGPEAFF.

The rearrangement uses TRBV20-1 and TRBJ1-2; maybe TRBD1 (6 bases). Trimming pared 3 bases from V and 0 bases from J, leaving 14 bases between. This CDR3 is 15 amino acids long. Germline lookup yields CDR1 DFQATT and CDR2 SNEGSKA (reference sequence). CDR3 sequence: CSASQGQKANYGYTF. The CDR3 coding sequence is TGCAGTGCTAGTCAAGGACAGAAAGCTAACTATGGCTACACCTTC.

This clone appeared a single time. The rearrangement joins TRBV24-1 to TRBJ2-2, with unresolved D. The germline V gene has CDR1 KGHDR and CDR2 SFDVKD. Trimming took off 6 bases at V and 4 bases at J, with 8 bases between the two ends. The CDR3 is 13 residues long. The CDR3 region is CATSQVGTGELFF. The DNA of the CDR3 is TGTGCCACCAGTCAAGTGGGCACCGGGGAGCTGTTTTTT.

The chain links TRBV19 to TRBJ2-3; D is unresolved. Germline V gene lookup returns CDR1 LNHDA and CDR2 SQIVND (reference sequence). The V end lost 3 bases, the J end lost 2 bases, and 12 bases lay between the germline ends. This CDR3 contains 15 residues. The CDR3 protein is CASSILHSSTDTQYF. CDR3 DNA sequence: TGTGCCAGTAGTATCCTCCATAGCTCCACAGATACGCAGTATTTT. Based on the CDR3 plus reference TRBV19 and TRBJ2-3, the full variable domain is DGGITQSPKYLFRKEGQNVTLSCEQNLNHDAMYWYRQDPGQGLRLIYYSQIVNDFQKGDIAEGYSVSREKKESFPLTVTSAQKNPTAFYLCASSILHSSTDTQYFGPGTRLTVL.

This clone was detected only a few times. The CDR3 here is CASSPGRQYNSPLHF. The CDR3 region has the DNA TGTGCCAGCAGCCCCGGGAGACAGTATAATTCACCCCTCCACTTT. V usage is TRBV7-7 and J usage is TRBJ1-6; D is perhaps TRBD1 (5 bases). The length of the CDR3 is 15 residues. V shed 5 bases and J shed 4 bases, with 12 bases lying between them. Germline CDR1 reads SSHAT; CDR2 reads FNYEAQ (reference sequence).

The V gene is TRBV5-1, the J gene TRBJ1-3; no clear D gene. CDR3 length: 13 amino acids. Germline values: CDR1 SGHRS, CDR2 YFSETQ. Trimming took off 2 bases at V and 6 bases at J, with 9 bases between the two ends. CDR3 coding DNA: TGCGCCAGCAGCTTAGGGAAAGAAAACACCATATATTTT. This codes for CASSLGKENTIYF.

The chain links TRBV23-1 to TRBJ2-4; D call uncertain. TRBV23-1 carries the ORF label, with uncertain function. With 6 bases removed from V and 0 bases from J, the gap between germline ends came to 24 bases. The CDR3 has 19 residues. The CDR3 protein is CASSPGFSQENLAKNIQYF. The CDR3 DNA reads as TGCGCCAGCAGCCCCGGGTTCTCGCAGGAGAACCTAGCCAAAAACATTCAGTACTTC.

This rearrangement joins TRBV7-6 to TRBJ2-5, with unresolved D. The CDR3 totals 12 residues. CDR1 and CDR2 (germline): SGHVS, FNYEAQ. Between the trimmed V and J ends, which lost 1 base and 1 base, there was a span of 1 base. CDR3 DNA sequence: TGTGCCAGCAGCTTAGGCCAAGAGACCCAGTACTTC. It specifies CASSLGQETQYF.

V and J are TRBV19 and TRBJ2-1; 7 bases are shared with TRBD1. CDR3 length: 12 amino acids. Germline CDR1 is LNHDA and CDR2 is SQIVND (reference sequence). The V and J ends lost 6 bases and 10 bases, in that order; junction bases with no gene match: 6. CDR3 loop: CASSRQGREQFF. CDR3 nucleotides: TGTGCCAGTAGCCGACAGGGACGCGAGCAGTTCTTC.

The rearrangement joins TRBV7-2 to TRBJ1-2; 10 positions match TRBD1. This CDR3 comprises 14 residues. J was trimmed by 4 bases and V by 4 bases; bases with no gene match: 3. Germline CDR1 and CDR2: SGHTA and FQGNSA. CDR3 nucleotide sequence: TGTGCCAGCAGCTGGGACAGGGGTTTCTATGGCTACACCTTC. The encoded protein is CASSWDRGFYGYTF.

The chain employs TRBV7-2 and TRBJ1-1, with unresolved D. The germline V gene has CDR1 SGHTA and CDR2 FQGNSA. The V end was cut by 6 bases, the J end by 2 bases, with 13 bases between. The CDR3 has 14 residues. Here the CDR3 DNA reads TGTGCCAGCAGGTTGGGAGGGTTTAACACTGAAGCTTTCTTT. It translates to CASRLGGFNTEAFF.

The chain uses TRBV6-5 and TRBJ1-2; D possibly corresponds to TRBD1 (5 bases). The germline V gene has CDR1 MNHEY and CDR2 SVGAGI. Trimming took 6 bases from V and 5 from J, leaving 7 bases between them. This CDR3 comprises 11 residues. The CDR3 is CASSQGYGYTF. The DNA for the CDR3 is TGTGCCAGCAGCCAGGGATATGGCTACACCTTC.